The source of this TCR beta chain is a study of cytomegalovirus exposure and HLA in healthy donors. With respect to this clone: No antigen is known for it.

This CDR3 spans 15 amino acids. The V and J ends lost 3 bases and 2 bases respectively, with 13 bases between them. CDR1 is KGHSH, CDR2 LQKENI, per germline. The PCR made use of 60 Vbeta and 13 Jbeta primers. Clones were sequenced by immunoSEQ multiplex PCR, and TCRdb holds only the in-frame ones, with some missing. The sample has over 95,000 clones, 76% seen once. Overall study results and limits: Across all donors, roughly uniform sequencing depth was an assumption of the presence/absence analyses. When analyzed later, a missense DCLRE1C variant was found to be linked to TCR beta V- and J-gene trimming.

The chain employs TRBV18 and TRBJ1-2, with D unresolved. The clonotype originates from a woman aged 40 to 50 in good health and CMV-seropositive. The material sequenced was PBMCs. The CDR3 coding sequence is TGTGCCAGCTCACCGCCAAGTGGCCAGAACTATGGCTACACCTTC. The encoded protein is CASSPPSGQNYGYTF.